These 16 T cell receptor beta chains were all obtained from the same sample, sequenced in a study of shared clonotypes between healthy human individuals. Data came from immunoSEQ multiplex PCR; TCRdb stores just in-frame clones and leaves some out. Here the sample spans some 2.1 million clones, less than 95% being singletons. Positive CCR7 selection of CD45RO-negative cells yielded the naive CD8 cells, and terminally differentiated effector memory CD45RA+ cells were excluded. The sequencing input was naive CD8+ T cells sorted from blood. Every receptor here comes from a young man in good health.

Only one count was recorded for this clone. Within the sample, other DNA sequences also encode this same CDR3. The chain links TRBV27 to TRBJ2-7; D is possibly TRBD1 or TRBD2 (5 bases each). Germline assignment: CDR1 MNHEY and CDR2 SMNVEV (reference sequence). V was cut by 2 bases and J by 4 bases, with 12 bases left in between. This CDR3 has 14 amino acids. CDR3 sequence: CASSLGATGYEQYF. The DNA of the CDR3 is TGTGCCAGCAGTTTAGGGGCGACGGGGTACGAGCAGTACTTC.

The chain employs TRBV7-9 and TRBJ2-1, with D possibly TRBD2 on 6 matching bases. Germline values: CDR1 SEHNR, CDR2 FQNEAQ (reference sequence). Trimming pared 1 base from V and 8 bases from J, leaving 18 bases between. The CDR3 has 16 residues. This CDR3 is CASSLEGSPSVDEQFF. The DNA of the CDR3 is TGTGCCAGCAGCTTAGAGGGATCTCCTAGCGTTGATGAGCAGTTCTTC.

This chain joins TRBV6-5 and TRBJ2-1; D not certain. Germline loops: CDR1 MNHEY, CDR2 SVGAGI. Trimming pared 7 bases from V and 8 bases from J, leaving 15 bases between. This CDR3 has 13 amino acids. CDR3: CASNKVGLDEQFF. CDR3 DNA sequence: TGTGCCAGCAACAAGGTCGGGTTAGATGAGCAGTTCTTC.

This chain connects TRBV4-3 to TRBJ2-6; no firm D call. V lost 0 bases and J 7 bases, leaving 4 bases between the germline ends. This CDR3 comprises 13 residues. The germline CDR1 and CDR2 sequences are LGHNA and YSLEER. The CDR3 spells CASSQDAANVLTF. The CDR3 region has the DNA TGCGCCAGCAGCCAAGATGCAGCCAACGTCCTGACTTTC.

The chain links TRBV6-1 to TRBJ1-2, with 8 bases aligning to TRBD1. The CDR3 has 15 residues. Germline CDR1 is MNHNS and CDR2 is SASEGT. V shed 4 bases and J 6 bases; nucleotides not matched to a gene: 10. The CDR3 nucleotides read TGTGCCAGCAGTGCCTTCAGGGGGCCGGGGAATGGCTACACCTTC. Protein: CASSAFRGPGNGYTF.

This chain uses TRBV30 with TRBJ1-4, with D unclear. The V gene lost 2 bases and the J gene lost 8 bases, with 9 bases spanning the gap. This CDR3 comprises 12 residues. The germline CDR1 and CDR2 sequences are GTSNPN and SVGIG (reference sequence). The CDR3: CAWSWGGEKLFF. The CDR3 DNA follows: TGTGCCTGGAGTTGGGGTGGAGAAAAACTGTTTTTT.

The V and J genes are TRBV7-9 and TRBJ2-7; either TRBD1 or TRBD2 may fit D (5 bases each). The length of the CDR3 is 16 residues. The V end was cut by 5 bases, the J end by 0 bases, with 17 bases between. Looked up from germline, CDR1 is SEHNR and CDR2 is FQNEAQ (reference sequence). CDR3: CASSPGRSQSSYEQYF. CDR3 in DNA: TGTGCCAGCAGCCCAGGGAGATCCCAGAGCTCCTACGAGCAGTACTTC. Variable domain in full (rest from reference TRBV7-9 and TRBJ2-7): DTGVSQNPRHKITKRGQNVTFRCDPISEHNRLYWYRQTLGQGPEFLTYFQNEAQLEKSRLLSDRFSAERPKGSFSTLEIQRTEQGDSAMYLCASSPGRSQSSYEQYFGPGTRLTVT.

About this clone itself: Distinct nucleotide sequences in the sample also encode this CDR3. This chain uses TRBV9 with TRBJ2-7; D possibly corresponds to TRBD2 (6 bases). The V gene's germline CDR1 is SGDLS and CDR2 YYNGEE. Trimming stripped 0 bases from V and 0 bases from J, with 10 bases between. This CDR3 is 15 amino acids long. CDR3 amino acids: CASSVGLASSYEQYF. The CDR3 coding sequence is TGTGCCAGCAGCGTAGGGCTAGCGAGCTCCTACGAGCAGTACTTC.

The CDR3 DNA follows: TGCGCCAGCAGTGAAAGTGGGGCTGAAGCTTTCTTT. It is translated as CASSESGAEAFF. The J gene is TRBJ1-1, the V gene TRBV10-1; no definite D call. The CDR3 has 12 amino acids. The V end lost 3 bases, the J end lost 6 bases, and 8 bases lay between the germline ends. Germline CDR1 WNHNN, CDR2 SYGVQD (reference sequence).

The rearrangement links TRBV29-1 to TRBJ2-2; possible D gene TRBD2, 5 bases. The CDR3 length is 12 residues. Germline CDR1 and CDR2: SQVTM and ANQGSEA. Trimming left V 5 bases short and J 4 bases short, with 8 bases between. The CDR3 protein is CSVRGSTGELFF. CDR3 nucleotide sequence: TGCAGCGTTAGAGGGAGCACCGGGGAGCTGTTTTTT.

This rearrangement joins TRBV2 to TRBJ2-3; 9 positions match TRBD1. The CDR3 runs 13 residues. V lost 8 bases to trimming and J lost 4 bases; unmatched junction nucleotides: 4. Germline V gives CDR1 SNHLY, CDR2 FYNNEI. The CDR3 sequence is CASLGQGPDTQYF. In DNA, the CDR3 is TGTGCCAGCTTGGGACAGGGACCAGATACGCAGTATTTT.

This chain links TRBV9 with TRBJ2-2; TRBD1 agrees at 9 bases. CDR3 length: 15 residues. Germline V lookup: CDR1 SGDLS, CDR2 YYNGEE. V dropped 0 bases and J dropped 3; count of bases not matched to a gene: 0. The CDR3 DNA is TGTGCCAGCAGCGTAGGGACAGGGGACACCGGGGAGCTGTTTTTT. Residues: CASSVGTGDTGELFF.

This clone has only one observation. The chain recombines TRBV27 with TRBJ2-6; 10 positions match TRBD1. The germline V gene encodes CDR1 MNHEY and CDR2 SMNVEV (reference sequence). The CDR3 is 18 amino acids. J gave up 0 bases and V 6 bases, and 8 bases lay outside the gene matches. The CDR3 loop reads CASRIGTGVDSGANVLTF. In DNA, the CDR3 is TGTGCCAGCAGGATTGGGACAGGGGTGGACTCTGGGGCCAACGTCCTGACTTTC.

In DNA, the CDR3 is TGTGCCAGCAGCTCCCGGGACGGAGAGAATGAAAAACTGTTTTTT. It translates to CASSSRDGENEKLFF. The rearrangement links TRBV7-9 to TRBJ1-4; D possibly corresponds to TRBD1 (5 bases). In germline, CDR1 is SEHNR, CDR2 FQNEAQ (reference sequence). V was clipped by 4 bases and J by 5 bases, with 14 bases between them. The CDR3 has 15 residues. Full variable domain (remainder filled in from reference TRBV7-9 and TRBJ1-4): DTGVSQNPRHKITKRGQNVTFRCDPISEHNRLYWYRQTLGQGPEFLTYFQNEAQLEKSRLLSDRFSAERPKGSFSTLEIQRTEQGDSAMYLCASSSRDGENEKLFFGSGTQLSVL.

The rearrangement joins TRBV11-2 to TRBJ1-3; D may be TRBD1 (6 bases). The CDR3 loop spans 18 amino acids. Looked up from germline, CDR1 is SGHAT and CDR2 is FQNNGV. Between the trimmed V and J ends, which lost 1 base and 0 bases, there was a span of 16 bases. The CDR3 nucleotides are TGTGCCAGCAGCTTAGCGGTGGGGGCCTCCCTCTCTGGAAACACCATATATTTT. Protein sequence: CASSLAVGASLSGNTIYF.

This chain uses TRBV2 with TRBJ2-7; D possibly corresponds to TRBD1 (6 bases). The CDR3 consists of 13 residues. CDR1 is SNHLY and CDR2 is FYNNEI in the germline V gene. The V and J ends lost 8 bases and 0 bases respectively, with 11 bases between them. The chain's CDR3 is CASGTPSSYEQYF. The DNA for the CDR3 is TGTGCCAGCGGGACACCAAGCTCCTACGAGCAGTACTTC.